This T cell receptor beta chain is from a study of early T cells in non-severe SARS-CoV-2 infection. Findings and caveats of the study: Private and CD4 specificities were missed by VDJdb matching, which favored anti-spike CD8 responses.

Per germline, CDR1 MDHEN and CDR2 SYDVKM. This CDR3 has 12 residues. V was pared by 6 bases and J by 3 bases, with 9 bases between. Individual cDNA molecules each received unique molecular identifiers attached to them. MiXCR was run by TCRdb on the 5' RACE reads, yielding one entry per CDR3 protein. The sample shows fewer than 110,000 distinct CDR3 sequences, 11% of them seen only once. Concerning this clonotype itself: Its target is not known.

This TCR was sampled from an adult who was a healthcare worker with PCR-confirmed SARS-CoV-2 infection or an uninfected control (not recorded which). V usage is TRBV28 and J usage is TRBJ2-7; the D gene could be TRBD1 or TRBD2 (5 bases each). Sequenced sample: whole blood. CDR3 region: CASSGAGYEQYF. Written as DNA, the CDR3 is TGTGCCAGCAGCGGGGCAGGCTACGAGCAGTACTTC.